These 19 T cell receptor beta chains came from one sample sequenced in a study of T cell clonotyping in hematopoietic cell transplantation (dated by TCRdb to about 2021). The library was produced with the immunoSEQ multiplex PCR assay. Not all clones reach the TCRdb copy of this immuneACCESS table, which keeps in-frame sequences only. Checked studies attribute under half of the gap to unresolved V genes and leave the rest unexplained. A total of over 4,500 clones appear in this sample, over 55% of them only once. More than 20% of the sample goes to the ten largest clones. The time point label on this specimen signifies: 100 days after allo-HCT. The sequencing here drew on PBMCs, taken 100 days after allogeneic stem cell transplant. The receptors were sampled from a female patient in her 50s who had an allogeneic stem cell transplant, so the T cells may come from the graft donor. Some clones in this sample may be carry-over from other donors' samples.

The genes are TRBV6-5 and TRBJ2-5; D may be TRBD1 or TRBD2 (5 bases each). Trimming took off 2 bases at V and 2 bases at J, with 15 bases between the two ends. Germline values: CDR1 MNHEY, CDR2 SVGAGI. This CDR3 is 16 amino acids long. CDR3 loop: CASSYQIAGSQETQYF. DNA of the CDR3: TGTGCCAGCAGTTACCAAATCGCAGGGAGTCAAGAGACCCAGTACTTC.

The chain employs TRBV6-4 and TRBJ2-1, with 8 bases lining up with TRBD1. CDR1 and CDR2 from the germline V gene are MRHNA and SNTAGT. The CDR3 extends over 13 amino acids. Trimming removed 6 bases from V and 9 bases from J; junction bases left unmatched: 7. The CDR3: CASRSGGEGEQFF. CDR3 DNA: TGTGCCAGCAGATCAGGGGGCGAGGGTGAGCAGTTCTTC.

The chain links TRBV29-1 to TRBJ1-3; D may be TRBD1 (5 bases). Germline values: CDR1 SQVTM, CDR2 ANQGSEA. The CDR3 runs 14 residues. V was clipped by 3 bases and J by 0 bases, with 9 bases between them. CDR3: CSVDDSLSGNTIYF. The DNA of the CDR3 is TGCAGCGTTGATGACAGCCTCTCTGGAAACACCATATATTTT.

The genes are TRBV19 and TRBJ1-3; tentative D call: TRBD1 (5 bases). The CDR3 length is 14 residues. The germline CDR1 and CDR2 sequences are LNHDA and SQIVND (reference sequence). Between the trimmed V and J ends, which lost 8 bases and 0 bases, there was a span of 11 bases. The CDR3 sequence is CASSTGSSGNTIYF. CDR3 sequence (DNA): TGTGCCAGTTCCACAGGATCCTCTGGAAACACCATATATTTT. The variable domain in full, with the rest retrieved from reference TRBV19 and TRBJ1-3, is DGGITQSPKYLFRKEGQNVTLSCEQNLNHDAMYWYRQDPGQGLRLIYYSQIVNDFQKGDIAEGYSVSREKKESFPLTVTSAQKNPTAFYLCASSTGSSGNTIYFGEGSWLTVV.

The chain has TRBV13 and TRBJ1-6; 12 bases align to TRBD1. In germline, CDR1 is PRHDT, CDR2 FYEKMQ (reference sequence). V lost 0 bases, J lost 9 bases, and 3 bases stayed unmatched. This CDR3 region has 16 residues. CDR3 in amino acids: CASSLGGTGGGSPLHF. DNA of the CDR3: TGTGCCAGCAGCTTAGGCGGGACAGGGGGCGGTTCACCCCTCCACTTT.

The count of this clone is one. In nucleotides, the CDR3 is TGTGCCAGCAGCGTAGCGGGACTAGCGGGAGATGAGCAGTTCTTC. The encoded protein is CASSVAGLAGDEQFF. This chain uses TRBV9 with TRBJ2-1, with TRBD2 matching 14 bases. Per the germline V gene, CDR1 is SGDLS and CDR2 is YYNGEE. The CDR3 spans 15 residues. Losses at the gene ends were 0 bases for V and 8 bases for J; bases not matched to a gene: 1.

The gene calls are TRBV30 and TRBJ2-7; 11 bases line up with TRBD2. Losses at the gene ends were 5 bases for V and 3 bases for J; bases not matched to a gene: 6. Looked up from germline, CDR1 is GTSNPN and CDR2 is SVGIG (reference sequence). The CDR3 contains 14 residues. CDR3 region: CAWGEGTSGYEQYF. The DNA for the CDR3 is TGTGCCTGGGGGGAGGGGACTAGCGGCTACGAGCAGTACTTC.

The rearrangement joins TRBV7-9 to TRBJ1-6, with D uncertain. CDR3 size: 15 residues. The germline gives CDR1 SEHNR, CDR2 FQNEAQ (reference sequence). V was pared by 5 bases and J by 0 bases, with 8 bases between. The DNA of the CDR3 is TGTGCCAGCAGCCGAGACAACTCCTATAATTCACCCCTCCACTTT. Its protein product is CASSRDNSYNSPLHF.

V gene TRBV7-9 combines with J gene TRBJ2-7, with 9 bases that match TRBD1. V trimming: 3 bases; J trimming: 2 bases; junction bases outside the gene matches: 8. This CDR3 contains 16 residues. Germline V gene data show CDR1 as SEHNR and CDR2 as FQNEAQ (reference sequence). The CDR3 protein is CASSFLDGQGTYEQYF. DNA of the CDR3: TGTGCCAGCAGCTTTTTGGATGGACAGGGGACCTACGAGCAGTACTTC.

The chain joins TRBV11-2 to TRBJ2-1; D remains unclear. CDR1 is SGHAT, CDR2 FQNNGV, per germline. Trimming stripped 6 bases from V and 9 bases from J, with 12 bases between. The CDR3 is 12 amino acids. CDR3 amino acids: CASRTSYGEQFF. The CDR3, as DNA: TGTGCCAGCAGAACTTCGTACGGTGAGCAGTTCTTC. Drawing the rest from reference TRBV11-2 and TRBJ2-1, the complete variable domain is EAGVAQSPRYKIIEKRQSVAFWCNPISGHATLYWYQQILGQGPKLLIQFQNNGVVDDSQLPKDRFSAERLKGVDSTLKIQPAKLEDSAVYLCASRTSYGEQFFGPGTRLTVL.

This sequence joins TRBV9 and TRBJ2-1; D is unclear. Germline loops: CDR1 SGDLS, CDR2 YYNGEE. This CDR3 has 13 amino acids. V gave up 0 bases and J gave up 9 bases, with 10 bases separating them. The CDR3 here is CASSVVPSVEQFF. The CDR3 DNA reads as TGTGCCAGCAGCGTAGTCCCCAGTGTTGAGCAGTTCTTC.

This clone has only one observation. The CDR3 DNA sequence: TGCGCCAGCAGCATGGACAGCAACTCCTACGAGCAGTACTTC. Its translation: CASSMDSNSYEQYF. V and J are TRBV5-1 and TRBJ2-7, with D maybe TRBD1 (6 bases). V shed 4 bases and J shed 0 bases, with 11 bases lying between them. CDR1 and CDR2 (germline): SGHRS, YFSETQ. There are 14 residues in the CDR3. The whole variable domain, filled in from reference TRBV5-1 and TRBJ2-7, reads KAGVTQTPRYLIKTRGQQVTLSCSPISGHRSVSWYQQTPGQGLQFLFEYFSETQRNKGNFPGRFSGRQFSNSRSEMNVSTLELGDSALYLCASSMDSNSYEQYFGPGTRLTVT.

This clone was observed a single time. The gene calls are TRBV19 and TRBJ2-5; 7 bases agree with TRBD1. V shed 6 bases and J 5 bases; nucleotides not matched to a gene: 9. This CDR3 region has 14 residues. Germline CDR1 LNHDA, CDR2 SQIVND (reference sequence). The CDR3 reads CASRPTGAVETQYF. The CDR3 bases are TGTGCCAGTAGGCCCACAGGGGCGGTCGAGACCCAGTACTTC.

This chain connects TRBV4-3 to TRBJ2-7; D is unresolved. The V gene lost 4 bases and the J gene lost 3 bases, with 10 bases spanning the gap. CDR1 and CDR2 from the germline V gene are LGHNA and YSLEER. The length of the CDR3 is 13 residues. The CDR3 here is CASSPTRYYEQYF. The DNA for the CDR3 is TGCGCCAGCAGCCCGACACGTTACTACGAGCAGTACTTC.

The chain uses TRBV2 and TRBJ1-6; D possibly corresponds to TRBD1 (5 bases). Germline CDR1 reads SNHLY; CDR2 reads FYNNEI. CDR3 length: 14 residues. The ends were cut back, 6 bases at V and 10 bases at J, with 16 bases in the middle. Written as DNA, the CDR3 is TGTGCCAGCAGGGCTACAGGCGGAGGGTCACCCCTCCACTTT. Amino acid sequence: CASRATGGGSPLHF.

J is TRBJ2-1 and V is TRBV2; no clear D. CDR1 and CDR2 (germline): SNHLY, FYNNEI. The CDR3 runs 14 residues. Trimming cost V 7 bases and J 6 bases, with 16 bases left between them. CDR3 sequence: CASKDGRTVNEQFF. The DNA for the CDR3 is TGTGCCAGCAAAGACGGGCGGACCGTCAATGAGCAGTTCTTC.

The rearrangement joins TRBV28 to TRBJ2-7, with TRBD2 as a possible D gene (5 bases). Germline CDR1 MDHEN, CDR2 SYDVKM. V gave up 4 bases and J gave up 6 bases, with 19 bases separating them. The CDR3 extends over 15 amino acids. CDR3 coding DNA: TGTGCCAGCAGTTCCCCGACTATAGGGATCCGCGAGCAGTACTTC. Its translation: CASSSPTIGIREQYF.

The chain combines TRBV6-5 with TRBJ1-2; D call uncertain. Germline CDR1 reads MNHEY; CDR2 reads SVGAGI. The V end lost 9 bases, the J end lost 4 bases, and 6 bases lay between the germline ends. The CDR3 has 10 residues. The CDR3: CASLGYGYTF. CDR3 in DNA: TGTGCCAGTTTAGGCTATGGCTACACCTTC.

This clone was counted only a few times. The rearrangement joins TRBV5-1 to TRBJ1-2; 8 bases are a match to TRBD1. The CDR3 consists of 14 residues. Trimming removed 4 bases from V and 8 bases from J; junction bases left unmatched: 10. Per the germline V gene, CDR1 is SGHRS and CDR2 is YFSETQ. Here the CDR3 DNA reads TGCGCCAGCAGCGAGCCTTCAGGGGGCGCGGGCTACACCTTC. This gives the protein CASSEPSGGAGYTF.